One T cell receptor (beta chain) is described in this entry. The entry originates in a study of shared clonotypes between healthy human individuals. CDR1 LNHNV and CDR2 YYDKDF come from the germline V gene (reference sequence). CDR3 size: 13 residues. Trimming removed 0 bases from V and 9 bases from J; junction bases left unmatched: 2. Profiled with immunoSEQ multiplex PCR; TCRdb holds only in-frame clones, not every one. The table includes millions of clones, approximately 95% detected once. Naive CD8 cells lacked CD45RO and underwent positive selection for CCR7, leaving out terminally differentiated effector memory CD45RA+ cells. Those who donated were healthy HIV-negative adults, with no recent acute infections or vaccinations reported.

The sequenced sample consisted of naive CD8+ T cells sorted from blood. The V and J genes are TRBV15 and TRBJ2-1, with 7 bases aligning to TRBD2. The origin of this receptor is a man aged 18 to 29 in good health. Here the CDR3 reads CATSRDTGGEQFF. The CDR3 region has the DNA TGTGCCACCAGCAGAGATACGGGGGGTGAGCAGTTCTTC.